A selection of T cell receptor beta chains follows, all from one sample in a study of T-cell reconstitution after alpha-beta-depleted transplantation in children. TCRdb itself ran the PCR reads through MiXCR, one entry per CDR3 protein. The sample shows fewer than 750,000 distinct CDR3 sequences, 20% to 25% of them seen only once. The specimen comprised PBMCs, mostly from graft donor cells, sampled 360 days after TCRalphabeta/CD19-depleted stem cell transplant. Source of these receptors: a boy younger than two who had a stem cell transplant for acute myeloid leukemia, so the T cells may come from the graft donor. Each CDR3 is given with its conserved first and last residue. D genes are given only for firm matches. Clone size is given for some rows only: seen once, a few or many times, or a class if the clone is expanded.

d_gene,v_gene,abundance,j_gene,CDR3aa,CDR3nt
-,TRBV20-1,few,TRBJ2-7,CSAIRQGVGGEQYF,TGCAGTGCTATTAGACAGGGAGTGGGGGGCGAGCAGTACTTC
-,TRBV6-5,-,TRBJ2-3,CASSYPVRGGDTDTQYF,TGTGCCAGCAGTTACCCGGTTCGTGGCGGCGACACAGATACGCAGTATTTT
-,TRBV2,many,TRBJ2-3,CASRSGKGTDTQYF,TGTGCCAGCAGGTCGGGGAAGGGCACAGATACGCAGTATTTT
-,TRBV29-1,-,TRBJ2-2,CSVDAAGSGGELFF,TGCAGCGTCGACGCGGCAGGGTCGGGCGGGGAGCTGTTTTTT
-,TRBV20-1,many,TRBJ1-1,CSASGPGTQNTEAFF,TGCAGTGCTAGTGGGCCAGGGACCCAGAACACTGAAGCTTTCTTT
TRBD1,TRBV27,-,TRBJ1-1,CATLTAHRTGTAIEAFF,TGTGCCACCCTTACTGCCCATCGAACCGGGACAGCTATCGAAGCTTTCTTT
-,TRBV20-1,-,TRBJ2-1,CSASVGTFSYNEQFF,TGCAGTGCCTCCGTTGGGACTTTCTCCTACAATGAGCAGTTCTTC
TRBD1,TRBV12-3/TRBV12-4,many,TRBJ2-7,CASRAGTGVEQYF,TGTGCCAGCAGAGCCGGGACAGGGGTCGAGCAGTACTTC
-,TRBV5-6,-,TRBJ2-2,CASSRGWGTNTGELFF,TGTGCCAGCAGCCGAGGTTGGGGGACGAACACCGGGGAGCTGTTTTTT
-,TRBV7-9,-,TRBJ2-3,CASSLEEYMADTQYF,TGTGCCAGCAGCTTAGAGGAGTATATGGCAGATACGCAGTATTTT
-,TRBV20-1,-,TRBJ1-1,CSGTPDPNTEAFF,TGCAGCGGGACGCCTGATCCGAACACTGAAGCTTTCTTT
TRBD1,TRBV28,few,TRBJ2-2,CASSPSGQGAKRELFF,TGTGCCAGCAGCCCTTCCGGACAGGGGGCGAAACGGGAGCTGTTTTTT
-,TRBV11-2,many,TRBJ2-7,CASSPLGTGWSEQYF,TGTGCCAGCAGCCCCTTGGGGACTGGGTGGAGCGAGCAGTACTTC
-,TRBV20-1,few,TRBJ1-5,CSASWARGRQPQHF,TGCAGTGCTAGCTGGGCCAGGGGACGTCAGCCCCAGCATTTT
TRBD2,TRBV25-1,many,TRBJ2-3,CASSERAGPTDTQYF,TGTGCCAGCAGTGAACGAGCGGGGCCCACAGATACGCAGTATTTT
TRBD2,TRBV7-2,-,TRBJ2-1,CASSLGFAGGYNEQFF,TGTGCCAGCAGCTTAGGGTTTGCGGGGGGTTACAATGAGCAGTTCTTC
TRBD1,TRBV27,few,TRBJ2-3,CASSTGVIGTDTQYF,TGTGCCAGCAGTACAGGGGTTATTGGGACAGATACGCAGTATTTT
-,TRBV12-3/TRBV12-4,-,TRBJ1-1,CASSLVPGTEAFF,TGTGCCAGCAGTTTAGTCCCCGGCACTGAAGCTTTCTTT
TRBD1,TRBV6-5,many,TRBJ2-3,CASSYSDRGTDTQYF,TGTGCCAGCAGTTATTCCGACAGGGGTACAGATACGCAGTATTTT
TRBD1,TRBV7-8,-,TRBJ1-3,CASSPLQGAGGNTIYF,TGTGCCAGCAGCCCTCTACAGGGGGCCGGGGGAAACACCATATATTTT
-,TRBV20-1,few,TRBJ2-5,CSYSELQETQYF,TGCAGTTATTCAGAGCTACAAGAGACCCAGTACTTC
-,TRBV21-1,few,TRBJ2-7,CASSKARPTEQYF,TGTGCCAGCAGCAAAGCGCGCCCTACCGAGCAGTACTTC
-,TRBV6-2/TRBV6-3,-,TRBJ1-1,CASTPVGQRTEAFF,TGTGCCAGCACCCCAGTCGGGCAGAGGACTGAAGCTTTCTTT
-,TRBV12-5,few,TRBJ1-4,CASGGQSDNEKLFF,TGTGCTAGTGGCGGACAGTCCGATAATGAAAAACTGTTTTTT
-,TRBV20-1,few,TRBJ2-7,CSASPSDALEQYF,TGCAGTGCTAGCCCCAGCGATGCCCTCGAGCAGTACTTC
-,TRBV20-1,few,TRBJ2-3,CSALPIGGRKDTQYF,TGCAGTGCCCTTCCGATTGGGGGGCGGAAAGATACGCAGTATTTT
TRBD1,TRBV12-3/TRBV12-4,few,TRBJ1-1,CASRRQGTDTEAFF,TGTGCCAGCAGGCGACAGGGAACAGATACTGAAGCTTTCTTT
TRBD2,TRBV11-2,many,TRBJ2-2,CASSLYGLDDTGELFF,TGTGCCAGCAGCTTATACGGACTAGACGACACCGGGGAGCTGTTTTTT
-,TRBV4-2,many,TRBJ2-1,CASSQMLRDGSFLGNEQFF,TGTGCCAGCAGCCAGATGCTCCGGGACGGATCTTTCCTCGGGAATGAGCAGTTCTTC
-,TRBV20-1,many,TRBJ2-7,CSARGGRGGAYEQYF,TGCAGTGCTAGAGGGGGACGAGGGGGGGCCTACGAGCAGTACTTC
TRBD2,TRBV20-1,-,TRBJ2-1,CSASRPGREDEQFF,TGCAGTGCTTCCCGACCCGGGAGGGAGGATGAGCAGTTCTTC
TRBD2,TRBV20-1,few,TRBJ2-1,CSARRLAGYNEQFF,TGCAGTGCTAGACGCCTAGCGGGGTACAATGAGCAGTTCTTC
-,TRBV13,few,TRBJ1-1,CASSVLGRNTEAFF,TGTGCCAGCAGCGTTTTGGGACGGAACACTGAAGCTTTCTTT
-,TRBV2,few,TRBJ2-4,CASWRTLAKNIQYF,TGTGCCAGCTGGAGAACCCTAGCCAAAAACATTCAGTACTTC
TRBD2,TRBV6-2/TRBV6-3,few,TRBJ2-1,CASSHELAGGPSSYNEQFF,TGTGCCAGCAGCCACGAGCTAGCGGGGGGACCCAGCTCCTACAATGAGCAGTTCTTC
-,TRBV12-3/TRBV12-4,many,TRBJ2-7,CASSSQGRGTYEQYF,TGTGCCAGCAGTTCACAGGGGAGGGGGACCTACGAGCAGTACTTC
-,TRBV20-1,many,TRBJ2-7,CRPLSEQYF,TGCAGGCCCTTGTCCGAGCAGTACTTC
-,TRBV5-1,many,TRBJ1-6,CASTAGAGSSYNSPLHF,TGCGCCAGCACCGCTGGGGCGGGGAGCTCCTATAATTCACCCCTCCACTTT
TRBD1,TRBV29-1,-,TRBJ1-1,CSVESGQGVNTEAFF,TGCAGCGTTGAATCCGGGCAGGGGGTGAACACTGAAGCTTTCTTT
TRBD2,TRBV11-2,many,TRBJ2-5,CASSLGSPTLAGTQETQYF,TGTGCCAGCAGCTTAGGATCACCGACACTAGCGGGGACCCAAGAGACCCAGTACTTC
-,TRBV7-2,many,TRBJ2-1,CASSPPGLRDSYNEQFF,TGTGCCAGCAGCCCGCCGGGCCTTCGAGACTCCTACAATGAGCAGTTCTTC
-,TRBV12-5,-,TRBJ2-5,CASGNPETQYF,TGTGCTAGTGGCAACCCAGAGACCCAGTACTTC